Below, 15 T cell receptor beta chains from the same sample are listed, as sequenced in a study of cytomegalovirus exposure and HLA in healthy donors. PCR employed 60 Vbeta and 13 Jbeta primers. TCRdb's table, derived via immunoSEQ multiplex PCR, lists solely in-frame clones and lacks some. Found here are about 200,000 clones, roughly 80% of them singletons; the top ten hold about 1.7%. The sequenced sample was PBMCs. These receptors were collected from a man aged 45 to 65 in good health and CMV-seronegative.

CDR3 nucleotide sequence: TGCAGCGTTCAAGGGGAGGGTGAGCAGTTCTTC. It encodes CSVQGEGEQFF. The chain couples TRBV29-1 to TRBJ2-1; 7 bases align to TRBD2. With 5 bases clipped from V and 9 bases from J, the junction kept 4 bases outside the gene matches. CDR3 length equals 11 residues. The germline V gene has CDR1 SQVTM and CDR2 ANQGSEA.

The V gene is TRBV14, the J gene TRBJ2-5; TRBD2 agrees at 14 bases. The V gene's germline CDR1 is SGHDN and CDR2 FVKESK. The CDR3 is made up of 18 amino acids. V was pared by 2 bases and J by 5 bases, with 10 bases of the junction left unmatched. The CDR3 nucleotides read TGTGCCAGCAGCCAAATGACTAGCGGGAGGGCGAGTATGGAGACCCAGTACTTC. It specifies CASSQMTSGRASMETQYF.

The genes are TRBV5-1 and TRBJ2-3, with a weak D call TRBD2 (6 bases). CDR3 length equals 15 residues. V was shortened by 4 bases and J by 0 bases, with 12 bases between the two germline ends. Germline loops: CDR1 SGHRS, CDR2 YFSETQ. The CDR3 coding sequence is TGCGCCAGCAGCGTCTCCGGGACTAGCACAGATACGCAGTATTTT. This codes for CASSVSGTSTDTQYF.

CDR3 loop: CASSPVKREVYEQYF. The CDR3 nucleotides are TGTGCCAGCTCACCGGTAAAGCGGGAGGTCTACGAGCAGTACTTC. The chain joins TRBV18 to TRBJ2-7; 9 bases map to TRBD2. There are 15 residues in the CDR3. Germline CDR1 KGHSH, CDR2 LQKENI. With V trimmed by 3 bases and J by 3 bases, 6 bases remained unmatched. Full variable domain (remainder filled in from reference TRBV18 and TRBJ2-7): NAGVMQNPRHLVRRRGQEARLRCSPMKGHSHVYWYRQLPEEGLKFMVYLQKENIIDESGMPKERFSAEFPKEGPSILRIQQVVRGDSAAYFCASSPVKREVYEQYFGPGTRLTVT.

CDR3 residues: CASSLATSATGTDEQYF. The CDR3 DNA reads TGCGCCAGCAGCTTGGCCACCAGCGCTACCGGGACTGACGAGCAGTACTTC. The chain links TRBV5-1 to TRBJ2-7; weak D call: TRBD2 (6 bases). CDR1 and CDR2 from the germline V gene are SGHRS and YFSETQ. Trimming removed 0 bases at V and 5 bases at J, with 21 bases between. There are 17 residues in the CDR3.

The gene calls are TRBV7-6 and TRBJ2-3; 8 bases line up with TRBD1. CDR3 size: 16 residues. V lost 0 bases, J lost 3 bases, and 5 bases stayed unmatched. Germline assignment: CDR1 SGHVS and CDR2 FNYEAQ. The CDR3 DNA sequence: TGTGCCAGCAGCTTAGCGCCTACAGGGGGAACAGATACGCAGTATTTT. It codes for CASSLAPTGGTDTQYF. The full variable domain, in which reference TRBV7-6 and TRBJ2-3 provide the parts outside the CDR3, is GAGVSQSPRYKVTKRGQDVALRCDPISGHVSLYWYRQALGQGPEFLTYFNYEAQQDKSGLPNDRFSAERPEGSISTLTIQRTEQRDSAMYRCASSLAPTGGTDTQYFGPGTRLTVL.

This chain uses TRBV28 with TRBJ1-1, with 8 bases aligning to TRBD1. The V segment lost 5 bases and the J segment 1 base; nucleotides outside the gene matches: 6. Germline values: CDR1 MDHEN, CDR2 SYDVKM. This CDR3 is 15 amino acids long. The CDR3 loop is CASSPGTGGNTEAFF. The CDR3 coding sequence is TGTGCCAGCAGTCCAGGGACAGGAGGGAACACTGAAGCTTTCTTT.

The chain joins TRBV5-1 to TRBJ2-2, with D maybe TRBD1 (6 bases). This CDR3 is 15 amino acids long. V lost 1 base and J 7 bases, leaving 14 bases between the germline ends. Looked up from germline, CDR1 is SGHRS and CDR2 is YFSETQ. The CDR3 is CASSLLQGMNGELFF. In nucleotides, the CDR3 is TGCGCCAGCAGCTTGTTACAGGGAATGAACGGGGAGCTGTTTTTT.

The V call is TRBV10-1, the J call TRBJ1-2; no firm D call. The V and J ends lost 2 bases and 4 bases respectively, with 8 bases between them. This CDR3 has 13 amino acids. Germline CDR1 and CDR2: WNHNN and SYGVQD (reference sequence). CDR3 residues: CASSEDTPYGYTF. CDR3 DNA sequence: TGCGCCAGCAGTGAGGACACTCCCTATGGCTACACCTTC.

The chain carries TRBV7-9 and TRBJ1-3; 11 bases align to TRBD1. From germline, CDR1 is SEHNR and CDR2 FQNEAQ (reference sequence). The CDR3 is 19 amino acids. Unmatched junction bases numbered 12, after V lost 4 bases and J lost 1 base. The CDR3 protein is CASSWGQGGIEGSGNTIYF. The CDR3 DNA reads TGTGCCAGCAGCTGGGGACAGGGGGGAATCGAAGGATCTGGAAACACCATATATTTT.

The chain has TRBV10-3 and TRBJ2-5; 15 bases agree with TRBD2. V gave up 5 bases and J gave up 4 bases; unmatched junction bases: 2. This CDR3 is 15 amino acids long. Per germline, CDR1 ENHRY and CDR2 SYGVKD. CDR3 amino acids: CAISPGLAGGETQYF. The CDR3, as DNA: TGTGCCATCAGTCCGGGACTAGCGGGAGGAGAGACCCAGTACTTC.

This clone was seen just once. The chain has TRBV15 and TRBJ2-3, with D perhaps TRBD1 (5 bases). The CDR3 has 19 amino acids. Looked up from germline, CDR1 is LNHNV and CDR2 is YYDKDF (reference sequence). Trimming took 1 base from V and 3 from J, leaving 23 bases between them. CDR3 DNA sequence: TGTGCCACCAGCAGAGCTTTCATTAGTAAAGGGGTGAGGACAGATACGCAGTATTTT. As protein: CATSRAFISKGVRTDTQYF. The variable domain in full, completed from reference TRBV15 and TRBJ2-3, reads DAMVIQNPRYQVTQFGKPVTLSCSQTLNHNVMYWYQQKSSQAPKLLFHYYDKDFNNEADTPDNFQSRRPNTSFCFLDIRSPGLGDTAMYLCATSRAFISKGVRTDTQYFGPGTRLTVL.

The V and J genes are TRBV27 and TRBJ2-7; D might be TRBD2 (6 bases). In germline, CDR1 is MNHEY, CDR2 SMNVEV (reference sequence). The CDR3 loop spans 13 amino acids. V gave up 2 bases and J gave up 2 bases, with 7 bases separating them. CDR3 in amino acids: CASSLQRAYEQYF. Here the CDR3 DNA reads TGTGCCAGCAGTTTACAGCGGGCCTACGAGCAGTACTTC.

The chain carries TRBV6-6 and TRBJ1-5; TRBD1 agrees at 7 bases. The CDR3 covers 13 residues. CDR1 is MNHNY and CDR2 is SVGAGI in the germline V gene (reference sequence). The ends lost 6 bases at V and 9 bases at J; junction bases unmatched: 8. In DNA, the CDR3 is TGTGCCAGCAGAGACGACAGGGCAAGGCCCCAGCATTTT. It yields the protein CASRDDRARPQHF.

The V call is TRBV5-1, the J call TRBJ2-1; D possibly corresponds to TRBD1 (5 bases). The V end lost 4 bases, the J end lost 9 bases, and 14 bases lay between the germline ends. Germline V gene lookup returns CDR1 SGHRS and CDR2 YFSETQ. The CDR3 has 13 residues. CDR3 coding DNA: TGCGCCAGCAGCCTGAATTCAAGGGGTGAGCAGTTCTTC. The encoded protein is CASSLNSRGEQFF.